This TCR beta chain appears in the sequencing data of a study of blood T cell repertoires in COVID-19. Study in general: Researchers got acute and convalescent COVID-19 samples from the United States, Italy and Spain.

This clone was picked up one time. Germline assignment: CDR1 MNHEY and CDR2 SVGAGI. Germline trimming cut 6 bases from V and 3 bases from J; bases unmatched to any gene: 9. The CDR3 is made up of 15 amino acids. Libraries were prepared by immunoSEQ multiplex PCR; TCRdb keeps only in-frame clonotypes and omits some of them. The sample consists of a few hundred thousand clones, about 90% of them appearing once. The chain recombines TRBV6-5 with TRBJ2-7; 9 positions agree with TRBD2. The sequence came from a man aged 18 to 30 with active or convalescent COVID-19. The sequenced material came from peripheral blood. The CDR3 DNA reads TGTGCCAGCAGCTTGAGGAGGACTAGCGACTACGAGCAGTACTTC. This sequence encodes CASSLRRTSDYEQYF.